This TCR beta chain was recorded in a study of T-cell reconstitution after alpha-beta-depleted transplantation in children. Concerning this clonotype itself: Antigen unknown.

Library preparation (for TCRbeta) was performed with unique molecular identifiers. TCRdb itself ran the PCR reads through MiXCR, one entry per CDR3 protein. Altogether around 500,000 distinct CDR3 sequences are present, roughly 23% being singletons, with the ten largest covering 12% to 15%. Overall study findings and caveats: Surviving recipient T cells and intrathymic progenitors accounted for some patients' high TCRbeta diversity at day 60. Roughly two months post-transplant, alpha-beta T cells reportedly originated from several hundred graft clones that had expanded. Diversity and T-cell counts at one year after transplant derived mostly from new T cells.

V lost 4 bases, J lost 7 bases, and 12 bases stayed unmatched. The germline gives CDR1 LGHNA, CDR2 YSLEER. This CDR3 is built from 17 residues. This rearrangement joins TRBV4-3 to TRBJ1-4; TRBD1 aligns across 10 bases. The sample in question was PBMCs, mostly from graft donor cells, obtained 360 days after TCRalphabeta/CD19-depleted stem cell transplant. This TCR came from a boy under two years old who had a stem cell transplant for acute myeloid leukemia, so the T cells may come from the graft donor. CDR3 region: CASSLSRTTGGGEKLFF. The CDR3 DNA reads TGCGCCAGCAGCCTAAGCCGCACGACAGGGGGCGGTGAAAAACTGTTTTTT.